This T cell receptor beta chain was sequenced during a study of OX40 agonist ivuxolimab in advanced cancers. The overall study: Patients received intravenous ivuxolimab every 2 weeks at 0.01 to 10 mg/kg. Among those enrolled, mean age was 60 years (range about 20 to 79) and 82.7% were male. Study-wide points: There was clonal expansion of CD4+ and CD8+ blood T cells by week 6 at 0.1 to 3.0 mg/kg.

This clone was recorded once. The antigen is unknown. Per germline, CDR1 SGHRS and CDR2 YFSETQ. The junction had 7 bases not matched to a gene; V was cut back by 5 bases and J by 5 bases. This CDR3 is built from 13 residues. Peripheral blood came from all dose cohorts at three timepoints. Data came from immunoSEQ multiplex PCR; TCRdb stores just in-frame clones and leaves some out. The table has 50,000 to 65,000 clones, approximately 91% seen once. This chain uses TRBV5-1 with TRBJ2-7; TRBD1 agrees at 7 bases. Sample: CD4+ or CD8+ T cells sorted from blood, taken in a trial of the OX40 agonist ivuxolimab. This sequence originates from an adult with an advanced solid tumor such as melanoma, head and neck, liver or kidney cancer. The CDR3 protein is CASRTGPGNEQYF. In DNA, the CDR3 is TGCGCCAGCAGGACAGGGCCTGGGAACGAGCAGTACTTC.